Below are 24 T cell receptor beta chains sequenced from a single sample in a study of T cell responses to AZD1222 COVID-19 vaccine. Produced via immunoSEQ multiplex PCR; TCRdb's table is partial and in-frame only. The data hold 90,000 to 120,000 clones, with 92% observed a single time. The sequencing here drew on peripheral blood, taken on day 0 of AZD1222 vaccination. Source of these receptors: an adult in good health.

With respect to this clone: At the DNA level, this CDR3 is encoded by other sequences in the same sample as well. J is TRBJ1-1 and V is TRBV19; D uncertain. This CDR3 spans 14 amino acids. V was pared by 1 base and J by 0 bases, with 6 bases between. Germline-derived CDR1 and CDR2 are LNHDA and SQIVND (reference sequence). The CDR3 sequence: CASSIGQMNTEAFF. CDR3 nucleotides: TGTGCCAGTAGTATAGGGCAGATGAACACTGAAGCTTTCTTT.

The chain employs TRBV4-3 and TRBJ2-7; D is possibly TRBD1 (6 bases). The germline V and J ends were trimmed by 0 bases and 3 bases, with 12 bases remaining between them. The CDR3 is 15 residues long. From germline, CDR1 is LGHNA and CDR2 YSLEER. In DNA form, the CDR3 reads TGCGCCAGCAGCCAAGACTGGCAGGGGAACTACGAGCAGTACTTC. Encoded protein: CASSQDWQGNYEQYF.

The DNA of the CDR3 is TGCGCCAGCAGGAGAGAGACGGTGAACACTGAAGCTTTCTTT. The encoded protein is CASRRETVNTEAFF. The chain couples TRBV5-1 to TRBJ1-1; D is ambiguous. The CDR3 is 14 amino acids. V was clipped by 5 bases and J by 0 bases, with 11 bases between them. From germline, CDR1 is SGHRS and CDR2 YFSETQ.

The CDR3 is CASSLGGSSTDTQYF. CDR3 nucleotides: TGCGCCAGCAGCTTGGGCGGCAGTAGCACAGATACGCAGTATTTT. V gene TRBV5-1 combines with J gene TRBJ2-3; D is ambiguous. Germline V gene lookup returns CDR1 SGHRS and CDR2 YFSETQ. V was shortened by 0 bases and J by 0 bases, with 8 bases between the two germline ends. The length of the CDR3 is 15 residues.

CDR3 loop: CASSSGLADPYEQYF. As DNA, the CDR3 is TGTGCCAGCAGCTCCGGACTAGCGGATCCCTACGAGCAGTACTTC. J is TRBJ2-7 and V is TRBV11-3, with 10 bases aligning to TRBD2. V trimming: 4 bases; J trimming: 2 bases; junction bases outside the gene matches: 5. Germline V lookup: CDR1 SGHNT, CDR2 YENEEA. The CDR3 runs 15 residues.

The rearrangement links TRBV7-8 to TRBJ1-4, with a tentative D call TRBD1 (5 bases). V gave up 11 bases and J gave up 4 bases, with 14 bases separating them. CDR1 SGHVS and CDR2 FQNEAQ come from the germline V gene. CDR3 size: 13 residues. CDR3 amino acids: CAVKGQGNEKLFF. DNA of the CDR3: TGTGCCGTGAAAGGGCAGGGTAATGAAAAACTGTTTTTT.

The J gene is TRBJ2-1, the V gene TRBV30, with D perhaps TRBD1 (6 bases). The V gene lost 3 bases and the J gene lost 1 base, with 10 bases spanning the gap. Germline CDR1 GTSNPN, CDR2 SVGIG (reference sequence). The CDR3 sequence is 14 residues long. The CDR3 is CAWRRQGSYNEQFF. CDR3 sequence (DNA): TGTGCCTGGAGGCGTCAGGGGTCCTACAATGAGCAGTTCTTC.

This clone was recorded only once. The chain links TRBV9 to TRBJ2-5; 14 bases map to TRBD2. The CDR3 runs 17 residues. The germline CDR1 and CDR2 sequences are SGDLS and YYNGEE. Losses at the gene ends were 4 bases for V and 2 bases for J; bases not matched to a gene: 7. The CDR3 DNA follows: TGTGCCAGCAGCTCCGGACTAGCGGGAGGACCTCAAGAGACCCAGTACTTC. It yields the protein CASSSGLAGGPQETQYF.

This sequence joins TRBV5-6 and TRBJ1-2; 9 nucleotides agree with TRBD1. The V segment lost 4 bases and the J segment 3 bases; nucleotides outside the gene matches: 1. This CDR3 is 13 amino acids long. In germline, CDR1 is SGHDT, CDR2 YYEEEE. CDR3 region: CASSRQGDYGYTF. The CDR3 bases are TGTGCCAGCAGCAGACAGGGGGACTATGGCTACACCTTC. The full variable domain, completed using reference TRBV5-6 and TRBJ1-2, is DAGVTQSPTHLIKTRGQQVTLRCSPKSGHDTVSWYQQALGQGPQFIFQYYEEEERQRGNFPDRFSGHQFPNYSSELNVNALLLGDSALYLCASSRQGDYGYTFGSGTRLTVV.

This clone was detected once. The chain carries TRBV14 and TRBJ2-4, with TRBD2 as a possible D gene (6 bases). Per germline, CDR1 SGHDN and CDR2 FVKESK. V was cut by 0 bases and J by 1 base, with 13 bases left in between. This CDR3 region has 17 residues. The CDR3 reads CASSQERGGSAKNIQYF. CDR3 nucleotides: TGTGCCAGCAGCCAAGAAAGGGGAGGTTCGGCCAAAAACATTCAGTACTTC.

The chain couples TRBV6-5 to TRBJ1-1, with D hard to call. The CDR3 has 13 residues. CDR1 MNHEY and CDR2 SVGAGI come from the germline V gene. Between the trimmed V and J ends, which lost 6 bases and 10 bases, there was a span of 18 bases. The chain's CDR3 is CASSPLDINGAFF. CDR3 nucleotide sequence: TGTGCCAGCAGCCCACTCGACATAAACGGAGCTTTCTTT.

The chain is built from TRBV19 and TRBJ1-4, with 9 bases matching TRBD1. The CDR3 contains 13 residues. Per the germline V gene, CDR1 is LNHDA and CDR2 is SQIVND (reference sequence). With 8 bases clipped from V and 7 bases from J, the junction kept 5 bases outside the gene matches. CDR3 loop: CASSGTGIEKLFF. The CDR3 DNA reads TGTGCCAGTTCTGGGACAGGGATTGAAAAACTGTTTTTT.

The table lists this clone with a few counts. The genes are TRBV5-6 and TRBJ2-7; D gene uncertain. Trimming cost V 1 base and J 1 base, with 3 bases left between them. This CDR3 has 12 amino acids. Germline CDR1 and CDR2: SGHDT and YYEEEE. The DNA of the CDR3 is TGTGCCAGCAGCTTGAGATCCTACGAGCAGTACTTC. Encoded protein: CASSLRSYEQYF.

The chain joins TRBV6-4 to TRBJ2-7; 12 positions agree with TRBD2. Trimming took 3 bases from V and 3 from J; bases not matched to a gene: 9. The germline V gene encodes CDR1 MRHNA and CDR2 SNTAGT. This CDR3 spans 17 amino acids. The CDR3 sequence: CASSDMPGLAGYYEQYF. DNA for the CDR3: TGTGCCAGCAGTGATATGCCGGGACTAGCGGGCTACTACGAGCAGTACTTC.

This chain joins TRBV19 and TRBJ1-6; 9 bases are a match to TRBD1. The V segment lost 7 bases and the J segment 8 bases; nucleotides outside the gene matches: 3. There are 13 residues in the CDR3. CDR1 and CDR2 from the germline V gene are LNHDA and SQIVND (reference sequence). In DNA, the CDR3 is TGTGCCAGTATGGGACAGGGACATTCACCCCTCCACTTT. Translated, it gives CASMGQGHSPLHF.

The chain recombines TRBV9 with TRBJ2-3; D uncertain. V was pared by 1 base and J by 4 bases, with 10 bases between. Looked up from germline, CDR1 is SGDLS and CDR2 is YYNGEE. CDR3 length: 14 amino acids. CDR3 residues: CASSVNTSPDTQYF. DNA of the CDR3: TGTGCCAGCAGCGTAAATACCTCACCAGATACGCAGTATTTT.

This chain connects TRBV4-2 to TRBJ1-3; D may be TRBD1 (6 bases). V lost 0 bases and J 0 bases, leaving 9 bases between the germline ends. Germline V gives CDR1 LGHNA, CDR2 YNFKEQ. This CDR3 has 16 amino acids. CDR3 amino acids: CASSQDRGLSGNTIYF. In DNA form, the CDR3 reads TGTGCCAGCAGCCAAGACAGGGGCCTCTCTGGAAACACCATATATTTT.

The rearrangement links TRBV27 to TRBJ1-2; weak D call: TRBD1 (5 bases). The V and J ends lost 3 bases and 0 bases respectively, with 11 bases between them. This CDR3 comprises 15 residues. Germline values: CDR1 MNHEY, CDR2 SMNVEV (reference sequence). In nucleotides, the CDR3 is TGTGCCAGCAGTTTGGGACCGGGACCTAACTATGGCTACACCTTC. The encoded protein is CASSLGPGPNYGYTF.

The chain has TRBV19 and TRBJ2-5; 9 bases fit TRBD1. The CDR3 is made up of 14 amino acids. Trimming removed 7 bases from V and 7 bases from J; junction bases left unmatched: 10. Germline V lookup: CDR1 LNHDA, CDR2 SQIVND (reference sequence). The CDR3 protein is CASTMGTGKGTQYF. For the CDR3, the DNA is TGTGCCAGTACCATGGGGACAGGGAAGGGGACCCAGTACTTC.

V and J are TRBV10-1 and TRBJ1-1; no reliable D call. The CDR3 is 11 residues long. Germline V gene lookup returns CDR1 WNHNN and CDR2 SYGVQD (reference sequence). V was trimmed by 2 bases and J by 8 bases, leaving 6 bases between them. The CDR3 bases are TGCGCCAGCAGTGAGCATAGGGAAGCTTTCTTT. Its translation is CASSEHREAFF.

The chain couples TRBV9 to TRBJ2-3; D gene ambiguous. Germline CDR1 is SGDLS and CDR2 is YYNGEE. V shed 4 bases and J shed 6 bases, with 18 bases lying between them. CDR3 length: 15 amino acids. CDR3: CASSPSERPSDTQYF. DNA of the CDR3: TGTGCCAGCAGCCCCTCGGAAAGGCCGAGCGATACGCAGTATTTT.

A few counts support this clone. The CDR3 sequence is CASSPTGNYGYTF. CDR3 coding DNA: TGTGCCAGCTCACCGACAGGGAACTATGGCTACACCTTC. The V call is TRBV18, the J call TRBJ1-2; 7 bases agree with TRBD1. J was trimmed by 2 bases and V by 3 bases; bases with no gene match: 0. The CDR3 is 13 residues long. Germline loops: CDR1 KGHSH, CDR2 LQKENI.

The genes are TRBV10-3 and TRBJ1-1; D might be TRBD1 (6 bases). V was clipped by 6 bases and J by 1 base, with 9 bases between them. The CDR3 is 13 amino acids. Germline V lookup: CDR1 ENHRY, CDR2 SYGVKD. CDR3: CAIRDSPNTEAFF. The CDR3, as DNA: TGTGCCATCAGGGACAGCCCGAACACTGAAGCTTTCTTT.

The J gene is TRBJ1-1, the V gene TRBV29-1; unclear D gene. The V and J ends lost 5 bases and 1 base respectively, with 5 bases between them. CDR3 length: 11 residues. Germline assignment: CDR1 SQVTM and CDR2 ANQGSEA. The CDR3 here is CSVPGNTEAFF. CDR3 bases: TGCAGCGTTCCTGGGAACACTGAAGCTTTCTTT.